A selection of T cell receptor beta chains follows, all from one sample in a study of T cells in Graves' hyperthyroidism and ophthalmopathy. Each CDR3 protein gets one entry after TCRdb re-called the multiplex PCR reads with MiXCR. The table includes hundreds of thousands of distinct CDR3 sequences, more than 12% detected once. The sequenced sample was blood. The receptors derive from a woman aged 45 to 65 with Graves' ophthalmopathy. Both conserved end residues are part of each CDR3. The order of the fields is V gene, J gene, CDR3 protein.

>TRBV30|TRBJ1-5
CAWSHNRGSGQPQHF
>TRBV7-8|TRBJ2-7
CASSLTLAGADYEQYF
>TRBV30|TRBJ1-1
CAWSYRGHTEAFF
>TRBV7-2|TRBJ2-1
CASSLPGLAGNRNEQFF
>TRBV7-9|TRBJ2-1
CASSFGLAGGIGHEQFF
>TRBV27|TRBJ2-4
CASRGAGKNIQYF
>TRBV20-1|TRBJ2-5
CSASGLAGGKETQYF
>TRBV27|TRBJ2-5
CASSQNLGRQTQYF
>TRBV11-2|TRBJ1-3
CASSLYSSGNTIYF
>TRBV30|TRBJ2-5
CAWSWLAGGPTPETQYF
>TRBV4-3|TRBJ2-5
CASSQDLVAGEQETQYF
>TRBV20-1|TRBJ1-5
CSARVDRVDNQPQHF
>TRBV20-1|TRBJ1-6
CSASPGLNSPLHF
>TRBV27|TRBJ1-4
CASSFGPINEKLFF
>TRBV11-2|TRBJ1-3
CASSLDRPLIAGNTIYF
>TRBV15|TRBJ2-5
CATSRDQETQYF
>TRBV14|TRBJ2-3
CASSQTSGFTDTQYF
>TRBV18|TRBJ1-2
CASSAGTGTYGYTF
>TRBV4-1|TRBJ1-3
CASSTGRAFNSGGNTIYF
>TRBV24-1|TRBJ2-1
CATSDRTSGTLNEQFF
>TRBV6-2/TRBV6-3|TRBJ2-2
CASSTHLSNPGTGELFF
>TRBV4-2|TRBJ2-1
CASSQVSMLGLRSYNEQFF
>TRBV6-5|TRBJ2-1
CASSYVAGPSYNEQFF
>TRBV29-1|TRBJ1-2
CSVATGYGYTF
>TRBV28|TRBJ2-1
CASSRGLAGASRLF
>TRBV9|TRBJ2-6
CASSGSVSSGANVLTF
>TRBV11-3|TRBJ1-1
CASSPSANTEAFF
>TRBV29-1|TRBJ2-7
CSVEGDTAPYEQYF
>TRBV20-1|TRBJ2-4
CSARDRNIQYF
>TRBV28|TRBJ2-7
CASSFPRTPYEQYF
>TRBV6-1|TRBJ2-3
CASRPQHYTDTQYF
>TRBV7-9|TRBJ1-6
CASTTGQAHNSPLHF
>TRBV5-1|TRBJ1-3
CASSNPPSGNTIYF
>TRBV9|TRBJ1-2
CASSVVQGGTEGYTF
>TRBV20-1|TRBJ1-1
CSAREARGATEAFF
>TRBV7-9|TRBJ2-3
CASSLRLAGDSDTQYF
>TRBV6-2/TRBV6-3|TRBJ2-1
CASSYPLDRGGTSGRSYNEQFF
>TRBV28|TRBJ1-1
CASSETSGTEAFF
>TRBV5-1|TRBJ2-1
CASSLIAVQDLDEQFF
>TRBV5-1|TRBJ2-7
CASSLGLAGPSSYEQYF
>TRBV19|TRBJ1-1
CASRLSTEAFF
>TRBV4-2|TRBJ2-3
CASSQDASGSADTQYF
>TRBV6-2/TRBV6-3|TRBJ2-7
CASSFLRDRGLYEQYF
>TRBV6-1|TRBJ2-5
CASSTTGVHTQETQYF
>TRBV20-1|TRBJ1-5
CSASTGVDQPQHF
>TRBV15|TRBJ2-5
CATSRDRWLAGVMPTQYF
>TRBV4-1|TRBJ2-5
CASSQDTYPETQYF
>TRBV19|TRBJ2-1
CASSMFASGSNEQFF